One T cell receptor beta chain is described in this entry. Looked up from germline, CDR1 is PRHDT and CDR2 is FYEKMQ (reference sequence). This CDR3 spans 15 amino acids. The trim removed 2 bases at V and 6 bases at J, leaving 10 bases unmatched. The data are from a study of shared clonotypes between healthy human individuals. Naive CD8 cells lacked CD45RO and underwent positive selection for CCR7, leaving out terminally differentiated effector memory CD45RA+ cells. Genomic DNA (from each subset) was split evenly across several immunoSEQ plates. The assay was immunoSEQ multiplex PCR, and TCRdb's table has in-frame clones only and misses some. The profile shows roughly 2.1 million clones, about 92% of them singletons.

This TCR was sampled from a man aged 18 to 29 in good health. Some clones in this sample may be carry-over from other donors' samples. The genes are TRBV13 and TRBJ2-7; TRBD2 matches at 7 bases. The specimen sequenced was naive CD8+ T cells from PBMCs. CDR3 sequence (DNA): TGTGCCAGCAGCTTATTTGCGGGGGTTTTGGCCGAGCAGTACTTC. Its protein is CASSLFAGVLAEQYF.